The 21 T cell receptor beta chains listed next were all sequenced from one sample in a study of CD8+CD57+ T cells in acquired aplastic anemia. It was genomic DNA that served as the template for profiling TCR beta VDJ and CDR3. One entry per CDR3 protein, called by TCRdb with MiXCR from the reads. This table holds about 200,000 distinct CDR3 sequences, 34% found once. Sequenced input: sorted CD4+, CD8+, or CD8+CD57+ T cells (not recorded which) from PBMCs. The receptors were sampled from a human donor in good health, serving as a control.

This clonotype was seen repeatedly, ten times or more. The chain has TRBV2 and TRBJ2-1; D possibly corresponds to TRBD1 (6 bases). CDR1 and CDR2 (germline): SNHLY, FYNNEI. V dropped 11 bases and J dropped 6 bases, with 14 bases sitting between them. The CDR3 has 12 amino acids. The CDR3 protein is CAGRDNGNEQFF. The CDR3 bases are TGTGCCGGACGGGACAATGGCAATGAGCAGTTCTTC.

The V call is TRBV5-4, the J call TRBJ1-1; 12 bases match TRBD1. The V gene end was trimmed by 3 bases and the J gene end by 0 bases; junction bases not matched to a gene: 6. CDR1 is SGHNT, CDR2 YYREEE, per germline (reference sequence). The CDR3 contains 17 residues. CDR3 sequence reads: CASSSGTGGLMNTEAFF. The CDR3 nucleotides are TGTGCCAGCAGCTCGGGGACAGGGGGCTTAATGAACACTGAAGCTTTCTTT.

This chain connects TRBV5-4 to TRBJ2-1; D unresolved. Trimming pared 4 bases from V and 4 bases from J, leaving 18 bases between. This CDR3 is built from 16 residues. Germline-derived CDR1 and CDR2 are SGHNT and YYREEE (reference sequence). The chain's CDR3 is CASSRSEPFVYNEQFF. The CDR3 bases are TGTGCCAGCAGCCGATCGGAGCCTTTCGTTTACAATGAGCAGTTCTTC.

This clonotype was recorded at least ten times. The genes are TRBV2 and TRBJ1-5, with D unclear. Germline V gives CDR1 SNHLY, CDR2 FYNNEI. Trimming left V 6 bases short and J 10 bases short, with 13 bases between. This CDR3 region has 12 residues. CDR3 amino acids: CASRGYTGPQHF. CDR3 DNA sequence: TGTGCCAGCAGGGGATACACGGGTCCCCAGCATTTT.

This clonotype appeared many times. The DNA of the CDR3 is TGTGCCAGCAGCTCATATCAAACAGGAGGAGCTTTCTTT. It translates to CASSSYQTGGAFF. The V and J genes are TRBV7-9 and TRBJ1-1; TRBD1 is a possible D gene (5 bases). In germline, CDR1 is SEHNR, CDR2 FQNEAQ (reference sequence). V gave up 4 bases and J gave up 10 bases, with 16 bases separating them. The CDR3 spans 13 residues.

This clonotype appeared a single time. This rearrangement joins TRBV9 to TRBJ2-7; 7 bases align to TRBD1. Germline assignment: CDR1 SGDLS and CDR2 YYNGEE. J lost 5 bases, V lost 6 bases, and 5 bases had no gene match. The CDR3 spans 12 residues. In nucleotides, the CDR3 is TGTGCCAGCACGAAGACAGGGCACGAGCAGTACTTC. Its protein product is CASTKTGHEQYF.

This clonotype was seen a few times. CDR3 nucleotides: TGTGCCGCCCGGACTAGCGGACCATACCAAGAGACCCAGTACTTC. Translating gives CAARTSGPYQETQYF. The chain carries TRBV10-3 and TRBJ2-5; 10 bases align to TRBD2. V gave up 11 bases and J gave up 0 bases; unmatched junction bases: 9. Germline-derived CDR1 and CDR2 are ENHRY and SYGVKD. CDR3 length: 15 amino acids.

The chain has TRBV12-3 or TRBV12-4 and TRBJ2-3; TRBD2 agrees at 12 bases. The ends lost 4 bases at V and 3 bases at J; junction bases unmatched: 5. The CDR3 length is 16 residues. The DNA for the CDR3 is TGTGCCAGCAGTTCTACTAGCGGGGGGTCTACAGATACGCAGTATTTT. As protein: CASSSTSGGSTDTQYF.

This clonotype has at least ten counts. The gene calls are TRBV6-5 and TRBJ2-5; 11 positions agree with TRBD2. The CDR3 is 15 amino acids. With V trimmed by 0 bases and J by 7 bases, 4 bases remained unmatched. CDR1 and CDR2 from the germline V gene are MNHEY and SVGAGI. The CDR3 nucleotides read TGTGCCAGCAGTTACTCACTAGCGGGAGACAGGACCCAGTACTTC. It yields the protein CASSYSLAGDRTQYF.

This clonotype was recorded once. The chain uses TRBV2 and TRBJ2-7, with no clear D. The CDR3 consists of 14 residues. Germline V CDR1 and CDR2: SNHLY, FYNNEI. The chain's CDR3 is CASSSLHRAHDQYV. The CDR3 DNA is TGTGCCAGCAGTTCCCTTCACCGGGCGCACGACCAGTACGTC.

This clonotype showed up many times. V is TRBV19 and J is TRBJ1-2; D call uncertain. This CDR3 has 14 amino acids. The ends were cut back, 7 bases at V and 0 bases at J, with 12 bases in the middle. Per germline, CDR1 LNHDA and CDR2 SQIVND (reference sequence). The CDR3 DNA follows: TGTGCCAGTATACGGAGCCCTACTAACTATGGCTACACCTTC. Residues: CASIRSPTNYGYTF.

A single count supports this clonotype. V usage is TRBV2 and J usage is TRBJ1-2, with 7 bases aligning to TRBD1. Trimming at V came to 6 bases and at J to 5 bases, leaving 6 bases not matched to a gene. Per germline, CDR1 SNHLY and CDR2 FYNNEI. This CDR3 is 13 amino acids long. CDR3 in DNA: TGTGCCAGCAGGGGGGACAGCGCATATGGCTACACCTTC. Amino acid sequence: CASRGDSAYGYTF.

As concerns this clonotype: The junction shows a germline mismatch at one end, possibly a read error. V is TRBV5-1 and J is TRBJ1-6, with 8 positions matching TRBD1. Germline-derived CDR1 and CDR2 are SGHRS and YFSETQ. The CDR3 spans 12 residues. The CDR3 sequence is CASSGQGFPPHF. The CDR3 DNA sequence: TGTGCCAGCAGCGGACAGGGTTTCCCCCCCCACTTT.

This clonotype was counted at least ten times. The chain couples TRBV20-1 to TRBJ1-1; D perhaps matches TRBD1 (5 bases). This CDR3 has 12 amino acids. CDR1 DFQATT and CDR2 SNEGSKA come from the germline V gene (reference sequence). The germline V and J ends were trimmed by 3 bases and 7 bases, with 12 bases remaining between them. DNA for the CDR3: TGCAGTGCTAGCCAGGCAGGGCTTGAAGCTTTCTTT. Its protein product is CSASQAGLEAFF.

This clonotype occurred many times. The rearrangement joins TRBV5-1 to TRBJ2-7; D is perhaps TRBD2 (6 bases). The CDR3 covers 17 residues. CDR1 is SGHRS and CDR2 is YFSETQ in the germline V gene. Between the trimmed V and J ends, which lost 0 bases and 6 bases, there was a span of 22 bases. Written as DNA, the CDR3 is TGCGCCAGCAGCTTGGCCGTCGCGGGAAAAGGTTGGGGCGAGCAGTACTTC. Translating gives CASSLAVAGKGWGEQYF.

V and J are TRBV28 and TRBJ2-7; maybe TRBD1 (6 bases). The CDR3 is 14 amino acids. Trimming removed 10 bases from V and 6 bases from J, with 22 bases in between. In germline, CDR1 is MDHEN, CDR2 SYDVKM. CDR3 in DNA: TGTGCCACCTCACGGGACAACGGGGCGAGCGAGCAGTACTTC. Protein: CATSRDNGASEQYF. The variable domain in full, completed from reference TRBV28 and TRBJ2-7, reads DVKVTQSSRYLVKRTGEKVFLECVQDMDHENMFWYRQDPGLGLRLIYFSYDVKMKEKGDIPEGYSVSREKKERFSLILESASTNQTSMYLCATSRDNGASEQYFGPGTRLTVT.

To note about this clonotype: Since a much larger clone is just one base distant, this may be a read error. The V gene is TRBV20-1, the J gene TRBJ1-4; D might be TRBD1 (6 bases). The CDR3 consists of 14 residues. Germline V gene data show CDR1 as DFQATT and CDR2 as SNEGSKA (reference sequence). CDR3 nucleotide sequence: TGCAGTGCTAGACCGTCGGGGGCGGATGAAAAACTGCTTTTT. This encodes CSARPSGADEKLLF.

In this sample, this clonotype turned up many times. This chain joins TRBV25-1 and TRBJ2-1; maybe TRBD1 (5 bases). The CDR3 runs to 15 residues. Deletions cut 4 bases from V and 2 bases from J, with 12 bases between. Germline V CDR1 and CDR2: MGHDK, SYGVNS. CDR3 coding DNA: TGTGCCAGCAGTGGGAACAGGATACCCTACAATGAGCAGTTCTTC. Its translation: CASSGNRIPYNEQFF.

The chain carries TRBV3-1 and TRBJ2-7; the D is unclear. V was trimmed by 1 base and J by 2 bases, leaving 12 bases between them. Germline V CDR1 and CDR2: LGHDT, YNNKEL (reference sequence). The CDR3 extends over 15 amino acids. In DNA form, the CDR3 reads TGTGCCAGCAGCCAAGTCAACTCCCGCACCTACGAGCAGTACTTC. Translation: CASSQVNSRTYEQYF.

The rearrangement links TRBV10-3 to TRBJ1-3; tentative D call: TRBD1 (5 bases). The CDR3 extends over 10 amino acids. The germline V gene has CDR1 ENHRY and CDR2 SYGVKD. Trimming pared 9 bases from V and 9 bases from J, leaving 9 bases between. The chain's CDR3 is CAIGQSTIYF. The DNA of the CDR3 is TGTGCCATAGGACAAAGCACCATATATTTT.

Details on this clonotype: Being one base from a much bigger clone, this may be a read error. This chain joins TRBV5-1 and TRBJ1-6; D is unclear. Germline V CDR1 and CDR2: SGHRS, YFSETQ. CDR3 length: 16 amino acids. The CDR3 sequence is CASSFSSQSNNPPLHF. CDR3 bases: TGCGCCAGCAGCTTTAGCTCGCAGTCCAATAATCCACCCCTCCACTTT.